This entry concerns a single T cell receptor (beta chain). Seattle cases were enrolled at active infection and followed longitudinally. This record belongs to a study of blood T cell repertoires in COVID-19. For the study at large: The United States, Italy and Spain supplied acute and convalescent COVID-19 samples. T cells, B-cell-depleted T cells, or PBMCs supplied cDNA or gDNA.

The authors' processing: Estimation of nucleated cell counts was performed using reference gene primer amplification. TCRdb's copy holds only in-frame clones and misses some; the assay was immunoSEQ multiplex PCR. D and trimming come from the DNA, and the V and J calls and clone size come from that table. The profile shows 200,000 to 250,000 clones, about 93% of them singletons. The CDR3 runs to 11 residues. Deletions cut 11 bases from V and 7 bases from J, with 12 bases between. Sequencing input: peripheral blood. This TCR was sampled from a man aged 30-40 years with COVID-19, enrolled during active disease. The chain joins TRBV6-7 to TRBJ1-5; D is undetermined. TRBV6-7 is known as an ORF, though its function is uncertain. The CDR3 coding sequence is TGTGCCGAGAGGCGGAACCAGCCCCAGCATTTT. It specifies CAERRNQPQHF.